This TCR beta chain was captured by sequencing in a study of identical twins. TCRdb analysed the 5' RACE reads with MiXCR anew, one entry per CDR3 protein. The profile shows 1.5 million or so distinct CDR3 sequences, about 32% of them singletons. The sequenced material came from cord blood. This TCR was sampled from a newborn girl in good health.

This CDR3 is CASSEGGLSYEQYF. The CDR3, as DNA: TGTGCCAGCAGTGAAGGCGGTCTCTCCTACGAGCAGTACTTC. The V call is TRBV2, the J call TRBJ2-7; D not certain. Per the germline V gene, CDR1 is SNHLY and CDR2 is FYNNEI. V was cut by 1 base and J by 0 bases, with 7 bases left in between. The CDR3 extends over 14 amino acids. The full variable domain, with the rest looked up from reference TRBV2 and TRBJ2-7, is EPEVTQTPSHQVTQMGQEVILRCVPISNHLYFYWYRQILGQKVEFLVSFYNNEISEKSEIFDDQFSVERPDGSNFTLKIRSTKLEDSAMYFCASSEGGLSYEQYFGPGTRLTVT.